This T cell receptor beta chain comes out of a study of cytomegalovirus exposure and HLA in healthy donors. Germline V gene lookup returns CDR1 SGDLS and CDR2 YYNGEE. CDR3 size: 14 residues. Deletions cut 4 bases from V and 0 bases from J, with 8 bases between. Points from the study as a whole: Follow-up analysis later connected one missense variant in DCLRE1C with trimming of TCR beta V- and J-genes.

Notes on this clone: The antigen is unknown.

Primers: 60 Vbeta forward and 13 Jbeta reverse. TCRdb's copy holds only in-frame clones and misses some; the assay was immunoSEQ multiplex PCR. The top ten hold over 9.5% of the sample, which has roughly 140,000 clones, roughly four fifths seen once. The TCR comes from a woman aged 55-70 years in good health and CMV-seropositive. The specimen was PBMCs. The chain has TRBV9 and TRBJ2-1; no definite D call. The CDR3 sequence: CASSLQSSYNEQFF. CDR3 DNA sequence: TGTGCCAGCAGCTTACAGAGCTCCTACAATGAGCAGTTCTTC.